This T cell receptor beta chain was sequenced during a study of CD8+ T cells in alopecia areata. Isolated RNA was reverse transcribed into cDNA used as the sequencing template. Sequencing was performed with immunoSEQ multiplex PCR; in TCRdb, only in-frame clones are kept and a portion is missing. Of 110,000 or so clones listed, approximately 55% are singletons. Turning to this clone: Its antigen is undetermined.

Regarding treatment: oral pan-JAK inhibitor, 5-10 mg twice daily. CDR3 length equals 11 residues. The V gene's germline CDR1 is KGHSH and CDR2 LQKENI. Trimming cost V 2 bases and J 6 bases, with 5 bases left between them. Study-wide results and limits: During tofacitinib treatment, many expanded lesional clones remained in scalp and blood.

This clonotype was obtained from a human donor with alopecia areata. Material: CD4+ T cells sorted from blood, obtained at week 24, from a patient treated with tofacitinib. V usage is TRBV18 and J usage is TRBJ2-7; no firm D call. The CDR3 protein is CASSPEIEQYF. The DNA for the CDR3 is TGTGCCAGCTCACCAGAGATCGAGCAGTACTTC.